This T cell receptor beta chain was sequenced for a study of shared clonotypes between healthy human individuals. Study observations and caveats: Generation of non-shared clonotypes was less probable than generation of clonotypes shared by all four donors. Of the naive CD4 clonotypes, around 4.8% were shared across a few donors.

The trim removed 6 bases at V and 3 bases at J, leaving 0 bases unmatched. The CDR3 contains 13 residues. The germline V gene encodes CDR1 MDHEN and CDR2 SYDVKM. Concerning this clone itself: Its specificity is unknown.

TCRdb's table, derived via immunoSEQ multiplex PCR, lists solely in-frame clones and lacks some. The sample includes 560,000 or so clones, about 96% of them seen just once. Naive CD8 cells comprised CD45RO-negative, CCR7-positively selected cells, excluding terminally differentiated effector memory CD45RA+ cells. Caucasian adults residing in Nashville, Tennessee made up all the donors. The chain carries TRBV28 and TRBJ2-5; 11 bases are a match to TRBD2. The clonotype was recovered from a woman in her twenties or thirties in good health. The sample consisted of naive CD8+ T cells sorted from blood. CDR3 bases: TGTGCCAGCAGGACTAGCGGGGAAGAGACCCAGTACTTC. Translation gives CASRTSGEETQYF.